The TCR beta chain described here comes from a study of T cells after yellow fever vaccination. About the study: Where fractions had low cell numbers, libraries were prepared from them with the SMART-Seq v4 Ultra Low Input RNA kit.

Template switching with 5'RACE generated the TCR cDNA and added a universal primer site and UMIs. TCRdb processed the 5' RACE reads anew with MiXCR; each CDR3 protein has one entry. The table shows 200,000 to 300,000 distinct CDR3 sequences, with 6.9% occurring only once. J was trimmed by 4 bases and V by 8 bases; bases with no gene match: 14. This CDR3 comprises 15 residues. To note about this clonotype: Its antigen is unidentified.

Study findings and constraints: Re-detected after boosting: most primary clones, around 97% of CD4 and roughly 88% of CD8. Shared CD4/CD8 clonotypes were a small share, likely from convergent recombination.

The V and J genes are TRBV23-1 and TRBJ2-7; 7 bases match TRBD1. TRBV23-1 falls under the ORF class, with uncertain function. The origin of this receptor is a man younger than 45 who received the YFV17D yellow fever vaccine. The input for sequencing was CD4+ T cells sorted from PBMCs, taken 15 days after the yellow fever booster vaccination. The CDR3 sequence: CASRIQRDSDYEQYF. The CDR3 DNA sequence: TGCGCCAGCCGAATACAGAGGGACAGCGATTACGAGCAGTACTTC.